The present T cell receptor (beta chain) was sequenced within a study of blood T cell repertoires in COVID-19. The CDR3 consists of 17 residues. The V gene's germline CDR1 is PRHDT and CDR2 FYEKMQ (reference sequence). V lost 0 bases and J lost 5; bases outside the gene matches: 4. Here immunoSEQ multiplex PCR was the method, and the copy in TCRdb shows in-frame clones only, minus some. This table has about 170,000 clones, 80% to 85% appearing once. The clonotype originates from a man aged 65 to 79 with active or convalescent COVID-19. The specimen was peripheral blood. The V gene is TRBV13, the J gene TRBJ2-5; 15 bases match TRBD2. The CDR3 nucleotides are TGTGCCAGCAGCTTAGGGGGACTAGCGGGAGGAGGGGAGACCCAGTACTTC. This codes for CASSLGGLAGGGETQYF.